The 11 T cell receptor beta chains given below trace back to one sample, sequenced in a study of CD4+ T cells in melanoma. The method was immunoSEQ multiplex PCR; TCRdb's version includes in-frame clones alone and lacks a portion of them. The sample records 40,000 to 50,000 clones, 85% to 90% being singletons. The sequencing input was peripheral blood. The source is a human donor with melanoma.

This chain connects TRBV2 to TRBJ1-2; tentative D call: TRBD1 (5 bases). The CDR3 runs 15 residues. The V gene lost 4 bases and the J gene lost 0 bases, with 12 bases spanning the gap. Per germline, CDR1 SNHLY and CDR2 FYNNEI. The CDR3 DNA follows: TGTGCCAGCAGTGCCCTGGGACGAGCTAACTATGGCTACACCTTC. Translation gives CASSALGRANYGYTF.

J is TRBJ1-1 and V is TRBV4-2; 10 bases are shared with TRBD1. Germline-derived CDR1 and CDR2 are LGHNA and YNFKEQ. The CDR3 sequence is 21 residues long. V gave up 4 bases and J gave up 0 bases; unmatched junction bases: 20. This CDR3 reads CASSLFLLDRGSLSMNTEAFF. In nucleotides, the CDR3 is TGTGCCAGCAGCCTTTTCCTTTTGGACAGGGGGTCTTTGTCTATGAACACTGAAGCTTTCTTT.

The chain employs TRBV29-1 and TRBJ1-1; 7 bases fit TRBD1. Losses at the gene ends were 4 bases for V and 0 bases for J; bases not matched to a gene: 5. This CDR3 comprises 14 residues. Per germline, CDR1 SQVTM and CDR2 ANQGSEA. The CDR3 loop reads CSVAPDRMNTEAFF. The CDR3 DNA is TGCAGCGTTGCGCCGGACAGGATGAACACTGAAGCTTTCTTT.

V and J are TRBV5-4 and TRBJ2-3; 8 nucleotides match TRBD2. J was trimmed by 5 bases and V by 4 bases; bases with no gene match: 15. Germline lookup yields CDR1 SGHNT and CDR2 YYREEE (reference sequence). CDR3 length: 17 amino acids. DNA for the CDR3: TGTGCCAGCAGCAGAAGGGCCACGGGGGGGCCGGGAGATACGCAGTATTTT. It yields the protein CASSRRATGGPGDTQYF.

The CDR3 loop is CASSPQQGAGNTIYF. In DNA form, the CDR3 reads TGTGCCAGCAGCCCCCAACAGGGTGCTGGAAACACCATATATTTT. V is TRBV7-2 and J is TRBJ1-3, with D possibly TRBD1 on 6 matching bases. This CDR3 contains 15 residues. V was cut by 5 bases and J by 2 bases, with 13 bases left in between. Per the germline V gene, CDR1 is SGHTA and CDR2 is FQGNSA.

The chain recombines TRBV5-6 with TRBJ2-2; D could derive from TRBD1 or TRBD2 (5 bases each). V was trimmed by 0 bases and J by 6 bases, leaving 6 bases between them. Germline CDR1 is SGHDT and CDR2 is YYEEEE. CDR3 length equals 13 residues. The chain's CDR3 is CASSLGGPGELFF. The CDR3, as DNA: TGTGCCAGCAGCTTGGGGGGACCCGGGGAGCTGTTTTTT.

The chain links TRBV7-9 to TRBJ2-2; D remains unclear. Per germline, CDR1 SEHNR and CDR2 FQNEAQ (reference sequence). The CDR3 consists of 12 residues. V was trimmed by 2 bases and J by 8 bases, leaving 6 bases between them. Written as DNA, the CDR3 is TGTGCCAGCAGCTTACCGGTGGGGGAGCTGTTTTTT. Encoded protein: CASSLPVGELFF.

This chain links TRBV5-6 with TRBJ1-1, with a tentative D call TRBD1 (6 bases). Germline loops: CDR1 SGHDT, CDR2 YYEEEE. This CDR3 has 14 amino acids. V shed 2 bases and J shed 2 bases, with 10 bases lying between them. CDR3 sequence: CASSFATGNTEAFF. The CDR3 DNA is TGTGCCAGCAGCTTCGCGACAGGTAACACTGAAGCTTTCTTT.

The chain is built from TRBV6-6 and TRBJ2-5; the D gene could be TRBD1 or TRBD2 (6 bases each). V was clipped by 6 bases and J by 5 bases, with 13 bases between them. This CDR3 is built from 13 residues. Germline assignment: CDR1 MNHNY and CDR2 SVGAGI (reference sequence). CDR3 nucleotide sequence: TGTGCCAGCAGGCCGACGGGGGCGGAGACCCAGTACTTC. Residues: CASRPTGAETQYF.

V usage is TRBV27 and J usage is TRBJ2-7; D not certain. The germline CDR1 and CDR2 sequences are MNHEY and SMNVEV (reference sequence). The CDR3 covers 11 residues. Trimming left V 8 bases short and J 7 bases short, with 12 bases between. DNA of the CDR3: TGTGCCAGCGGCATAATTGTAGAGCAGTACTTC. This encodes CASGIIVEQYF.

The chain employs TRBV6-5 and TRBJ1-2, with D hard to call. The CDR3 has 14 residues. Trimming took 2 bases from V and 4 from J, leaving 11 bases between them. Per the germline V gene, CDR1 is MNHEY and CDR2 is SVGAGI. CDR3 coding DNA: TGTGCCAGCAGTTACCAAGGGTCGGGCTATGGCTACACCTTC. Its translation is CASSYQGSGYGYTF.